The clone carrying this T cell receptor (beta chain) was counted only a few times. TCR cDNA received a 3' ligated oligonucleotide that carried a UMI. Ligated cDNA underwent four rounds of PCR with nested alpha and beta constant region primers and SP2. TCRdb called the 5' RACE reads again in MiXCR, with one record for every CDR3 protein. The sample has 55,000 to 70,000 distinct CDR3 sequences, about 7% seen once; the top ten hold 8.5% to 10%. This entry belongs to a study of naive and memory T cell subsets. CDR1 is SGHDN and CDR2 is FVKESK in the germline V gene. Trimming left V 0 bases short and J 7 bases short, with 10 bases between. This CDR3 region has 14 residues.

This sequence originates from a male donor in good health. The gene calls are TRBV14 and TRBJ2-1; D is perhaps TRBD1 or TRBD2 (6 bases each). The CDR3 DNA reads as TGTGCCAGCAGCCAAGAAGGGGGGCAGAATGAGCAGTTCTTC. This encodes CASSQEGGQNEQFF.